These 17 T cell receptor beta chains share one sample of origin, sequenced in a study of identical twins. A single record per CDR3 protein comes from TCRdb applying MiXCR to the 5' RACE reads. The table includes fewer than 650,000 distinct CDR3 sequences, about 7.6% detected once. This same sample was also part of a study on yellow fever vaccine responses in identical twins.

Specimen: PBMCs. These receptors came from a woman between 18 and 30 years old in good health.

This clonotype was counted many times. The chain couples TRBV3-1 to TRBJ2-7; TRBD1 aligns across 10 bases. CDR1 and CDR2 (germline): LGHDT, YNNKEL (reference sequence). This CDR3 is built from 14 residues. The V segment lost 4 bases and the J segment 3 bases; nucleotides outside the gene matches: 3. The CDR3 reads CASSPRTGGYEQYF. The CDR3 DNA is TGTGCCAGCAGCCCTAGGACAGGGGGCTACGAGCAGTACTTC.

Only one count was recorded for this clonotype. Written as DNA, the CDR3 is TGTGCCATCAGTGAGTCTCTTCGGGGGGGGAACACCGGGGAGCTGTTTTTT. This codes for CAISESLRGGNTGELFF. This chain links TRBV10-3 with TRBJ2-2; 8 bases are a match to TRBD2. The CDR3 sequence is 17 residues long. The trim removed 0 bases at V and 1 base at J, leaving 4 bases unmatched. The germline CDR1 and CDR2 sequences are ENHRY and SYGVKD.

This clonotype was seen many times. V and J are TRBV24-1 and TRBJ2-3; D perhaps matches TRBD2 (5 bases). V dropped 4 bases and J dropped 2 bases, with 12 bases sitting between them. The CDR3 contains 15 residues. CDR1 is KGHDR and CDR2 is SFDVKD in the germline V gene. The CDR3: CATSDPGIVTDTQYF. CDR3 sequence (DNA): TGTGCCACCAGTGACCCGGGAATAGTCACAGATACGCAGTATTTT.

This clonotype was seen ten or more times. This chain joins TRBV12-3 or TRBV12-4 and TRBJ2-1, with D perhaps matching TRBD1 or TRBD2 (5 bases each). This CDR3 is built from 16 residues. V lost 6 bases to trimming and J lost 7 bases, with 22 bases between them. In DNA, the CDR3 is TGTGCCAGCAGACAAACCGGGACCGTGCTATTGAATGAGCAGTTCTTC. This translates into CASRQTGTVLLNEQFF.

In its sample, this clonotype was seen many times. This sequence joins TRBV25-1 and TRBJ1-6; no definite D call. Trimming took 3 bases from V and 17 from J, leaving 11 bases between them. Germline assignment: CDR1 MGHDK and CDR2 SYGVNS. CDR3 length: 11 amino acids. The CDR3 DNA is TGTGCCAGCAGTGATCCCCCAGAGGTCCACTTT. Encoded protein: CASSDPPEVHF. The entire variable domain, with the rest obtained from reference TRBV25-1 and TRBJ1-6, is as follows: EADIYQTPRYLVIGTGKKITLECSQTMGHDKMYWYQQDPGMELHLIHYSYGVNSTEKGDLSSESTVSRIRTEHFPLTLESARPSHTSQYLCASSDPPEVHFGNGTRLTVT.

Points on this clonotype: The germline gene is not matched at one end of the junction; a read error may be the cause. The chain has TRBV7-9 and TRBJ2-1; TRBD2 agrees at 7 bases. This CDR3 region has 13 residues. Germline CDR1 is SEHNR and CDR2 is FQNEAQ (reference sequence). CDR3 sequence reads: CASSPPQRGLKVF. The DNA for the CDR3 is TGTGCCAGCAGCCCCCCCCAGCGGGGCTTGAAGGTCTTC.

This clonotype appeared many times. This CDR3 is CASSVAGRAMETQYF. The CDR3 DNA reads as TGTGCCAGCAGCGTAGCCGGGAGGGCCATGGAGACCCAGTACTTC. The rearrangement uses TRBV9 and TRBJ2-5; the match to TRBD2 covers 8 bases. This CDR3 has 15 amino acids. CDR1 SGDLS and CDR2 YYNGEE come from the germline V gene. With V trimmed by 0 bases and J by 5 bases, 6 bases remained unmatched.

This clonotype has only a few counts. The gene calls are TRBV11-3 and TRBJ1-6; no definite D call. The CDR3 has 15 amino acids. Germline CDR1 and CDR2: SGHNT and YENEEA. With 5 bases removed from V and 13 bases from J, the gap between germline ends came to 21 bases. The CDR3 reads CASSPGPGPDRPLHF. DNA for the CDR3: TGTGCCAGCAGCCCCGGGCCAGGCCCGGATCGGCCCCTCCACTTT.

In this sample, this clonotype turned up a few times. This sequence joins TRBV28 and TRBJ1-5, with D possibly matching TRBD1 (6 bases). This CDR3 comprises 16 residues. Germline CDR1 MDHEN, CDR2 SYDVKM. The germline V and J ends were trimmed by 3 bases and 3 bases, with 15 bases remaining between them. Written as DNA, the CDR3 is TGTGCCAGCAGTTTGGTGGCGGGGGGCCTCAATCAGCCCCAGCATTTT. This translates into CASSLVAGGLNQPQHF.

The table lists this clonotype with a few counts. This chain links TRBV12-3 or TRBV12-4 with TRBJ2-7; a weak D match, TRBD2 (6 bases). The CDR3 has 11 residues. Trimming removed 3 bases from V and 9 bases from J, with 9 bases in between. The CDR3 DNA is TGTGCCAGCAGTTTCGGGGAGGCGCAGTACTTC. Amino acids: CASSFGEAQYF.

This clonotype appeared a few times. V usage is TRBV27 and J usage is TRBJ2-3; the match to TRBD2 covers 7 bases. Trimming removed 3 bases from V and 1 base from J; junction bases left unmatched: 7. This CDR3 has 16 amino acids. CDR1 and CDR2 (germline): MNHEY, SMNVEV (reference sequence). CDR3 nucleotide sequence: TGTGCCAGCAGTTTGAGCAGGAGCGGGGGCACAGATACGCAGTATTTT. This encodes CASSLSRSGGTDTQYF.

The chain links TRBV7-3 to TRBJ2-1; 14 bases line up with TRBD2. The V gene's germline CDR1 is SGHTA and CDR2 FQGTGA. V lost 1 base and J lost 6; bases outside the gene matches: 2. The length of the CDR3 is 16 residues. The CDR3 spells CASSLIGTSGGNEQFF. The DNA of the CDR3 is TGTGCCAGCAGCTTAATTGGGACTAGCGGGGGCAATGAGCAGTTCTTC. Variable domain in full (rest from reference TRBV7-3 and TRBJ2-1): GAGVSQTPSNKVTEKGKYVELRCDPISGHTALYWYRQSLGQGPEFLIYFQGTGAADDSGLPNDRFFAVRPEGSVSTLKIQRTERGDSAVYLCASSLIGTSGGNEQFFGPGTRLTVL.

This sequence joins TRBV7-9 and TRBJ2-7; D is possibly TRBD1 (5 bases). Deletions cut 5 bases from V and 6 bases from J, with 20 bases between. Germline values: CDR1 SEHNR, CDR2 FQNEAQ (reference sequence). This CDR3 has 15 residues. Here the CDR3 reads CASSRGQGDLREQYF. Written as DNA, the CDR3 is TGTGCCAGCAGCCGTGGGCAGGGTGATCTGCGCGAGCAGTACTTC.

This chain uses TRBV6-1 with TRBJ2-1; possible D gene TRBD1, 6 bases. The germline V gene encodes CDR1 MNHNS and CDR2 SASEGT. This CDR3 has 16 residues. Trimming cost V 7 bases and J 3 bases, with 19 bases left between them. CDR3: CASTLGALSNYNEQFF. Here the CDR3 DNA reads TGTGCCAGCACTCTGGGGGCTCTCTCTAACTACAATGAGCAGTTCTTC.

This sequence joins TRBV6-5 and TRBJ2-1; 14 bases are shared with TRBD2. The CDR3 is 16 amino acids. V lost 4 bases and J lost 5; bases outside the gene matches: 4. In germline, CDR1 is MNHEY, CDR2 SVGAGI. The CDR3 reads CASSWRLAGGNNEQFF. Written as DNA, the CDR3 is TGTGCCAGCAGTTGGAGACTAGCGGGAGGGAACAATGAGCAGTTCTTC.

In its sample, this clonotype was seen a few times. This sequence joins TRBV7-8 and TRBJ1-1; D gene uncertain. CDR3 length: 17 residues. Germline lookup yields CDR1 SGHVS and CDR2 FQNEAQ. V was shortened by 2 bases and J by 3 bases, with 19 bases between the two germline ends. In nucleotides, the CDR3 is TGTGCCAGCAGCTTATTTCGACCCCGAGCCGGAGACACTGAAGCTTTCTTT. It specifies CASSLFRPRAGDTEAFF. The whole variable domain, filled in from reference TRBV7-8 and TRBJ1-1, reads GAGVSQSPRYKVAKRGQDVALRCDPISGHVSLFWYQQALGQGPEFLTYFQNEAQLDKSGLPSDRFFAERPEGSVSTLKIQRTQQEDSAVYLCASSLFRPRAGDTEAFFGQGTRLTVV.

This clonotype came up a few times. The chain joins TRBV20-1 to TRBJ2-7; 9 bases are shared with TRBD1. Germline CDR1 reads DFQATT; CDR2 reads SNEGSKA (reference sequence). The CDR3 has 16 residues. Trimming at V came to 0 bases and at J to 2 bases, leaving 8 bases not matched to a gene. This chain's CDR3 is CSARDAGTGSTYEQYV. The CDR3 coding sequence is TGCAGTGCTAGAGATGCCGGGACAGGGAGCACCTACGAGCAGTACGTC.